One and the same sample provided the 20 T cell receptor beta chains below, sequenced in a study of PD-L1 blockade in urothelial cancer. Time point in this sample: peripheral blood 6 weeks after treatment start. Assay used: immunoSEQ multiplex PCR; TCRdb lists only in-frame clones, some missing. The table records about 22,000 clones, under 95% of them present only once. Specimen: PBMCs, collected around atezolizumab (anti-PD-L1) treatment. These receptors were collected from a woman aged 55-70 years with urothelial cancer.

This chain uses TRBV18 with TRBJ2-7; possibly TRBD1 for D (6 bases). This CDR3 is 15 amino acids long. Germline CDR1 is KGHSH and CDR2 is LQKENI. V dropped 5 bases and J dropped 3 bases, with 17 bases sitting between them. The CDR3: CASSTGTTTNYEQYF. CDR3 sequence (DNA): TGTGCCAGCTCAACAGGGACGACTACCAACTACGAGCAGTACTTC.

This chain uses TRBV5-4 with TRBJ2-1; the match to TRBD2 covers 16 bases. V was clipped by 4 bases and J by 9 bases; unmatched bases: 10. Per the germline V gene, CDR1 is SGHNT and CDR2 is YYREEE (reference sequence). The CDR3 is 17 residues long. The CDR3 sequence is CASSLGTSGGARTEQFF. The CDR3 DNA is TGTGCCAGCAGCCTAGGGACTAGCGGGGGGGCCCGCACTGAGCAGTTCTTC.

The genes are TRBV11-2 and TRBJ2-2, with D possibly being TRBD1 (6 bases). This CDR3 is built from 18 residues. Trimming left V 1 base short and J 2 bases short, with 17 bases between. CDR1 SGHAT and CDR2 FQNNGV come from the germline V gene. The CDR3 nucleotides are TGTGCCAGCAGCTTAGCTCTGCAGACGGGACAAAACACCGGGGAGCTGTTTTTT. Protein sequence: CASSLALQTGQNTGELFF. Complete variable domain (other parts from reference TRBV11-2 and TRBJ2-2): EAGVAQSPRYKIIEKRQSVAFWCNPISGHATLYWYQQILGQGPKLLIQFQNNGVVDDSQLPKDRFSAERLKGVDSTLKIQPAKLEDSAVYLCASSLALQTGQNTGELFFGEGSRLTVL.

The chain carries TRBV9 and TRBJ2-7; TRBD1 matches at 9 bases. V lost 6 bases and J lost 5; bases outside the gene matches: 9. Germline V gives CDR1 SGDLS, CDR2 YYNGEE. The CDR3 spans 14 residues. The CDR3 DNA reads TGTGCCAGCACCACCGGGACAGGGTCCAACGAGCAGTACTTC. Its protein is CASTTGTGSNEQYF.

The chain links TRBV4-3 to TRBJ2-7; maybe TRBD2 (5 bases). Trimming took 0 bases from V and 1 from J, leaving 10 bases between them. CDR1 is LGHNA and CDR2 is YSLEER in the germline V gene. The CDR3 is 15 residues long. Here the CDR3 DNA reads TGCGCCAGCAGCCAAGATTTGAGGGAGTCCTACGAGCAGTACTTC. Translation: CASSQDLRESYEQYF.

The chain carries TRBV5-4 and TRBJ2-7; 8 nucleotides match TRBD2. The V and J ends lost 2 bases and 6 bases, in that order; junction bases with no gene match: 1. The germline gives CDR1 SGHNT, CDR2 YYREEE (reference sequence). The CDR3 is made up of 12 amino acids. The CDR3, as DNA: TGTGCCAGCAGCTTAAGCGGGAGCGAGCAGTACTTC. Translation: CASSLSGSEQYF.

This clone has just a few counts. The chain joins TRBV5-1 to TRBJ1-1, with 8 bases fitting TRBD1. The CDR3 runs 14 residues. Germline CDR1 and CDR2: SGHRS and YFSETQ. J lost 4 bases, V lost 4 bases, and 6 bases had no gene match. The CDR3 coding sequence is TGCGCCAGCAGCGCGGGACAGGACGGCACTGAAGCTTTCTTT. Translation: CASSAGQDGTEAFF.

CDR3 in DNA: TGCGCCAGCAGCACCCTCGATCGGGATGAGCAGTTCTTC. Its protein product is CASSTLDRDEQFF. V and J are TRBV5-1 and TRBJ2-1; D remains ambiguous. The CDR3 consists of 13 residues. Germline V gives CDR1 SGHRS, CDR2 YFSETQ. V was cut by 4 bases and J by 8 bases, with 13 bases left in between.

The CDR3 nucleotides read TGTGCCAGCTCACCACAAGACAGGGCACAGTACTTC. Its translation: CASSPQDRAQYF. The gene calls are TRBV18 and TRBJ2-7; 7 nucleotides match TRBD1. V trimming: 1 base; J trimming: 10 bases; junction bases outside the gene matches: 4. The CDR3 contains 12 residues. Germline values: CDR1 KGHSH, CDR2 LQKENI.

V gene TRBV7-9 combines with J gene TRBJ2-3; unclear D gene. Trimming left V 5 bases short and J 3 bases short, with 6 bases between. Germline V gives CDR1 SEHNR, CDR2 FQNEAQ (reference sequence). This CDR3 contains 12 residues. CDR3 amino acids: CASSLLTDTQYF. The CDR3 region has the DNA TGTGCCAGCAGCCTACTGACAGATACGCAGTATTTT. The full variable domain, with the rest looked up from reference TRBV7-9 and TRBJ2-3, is DTGVSQNPRHKITKRGQNVTFRCDPISEHNRLYWYRQTLGQGPEFLTYFQNEAQLEKSRLLSDRFSAERPKGSFSTLEIQRTEQGDSAMYLCASSLLTDTQYFGPGTRLTVL.

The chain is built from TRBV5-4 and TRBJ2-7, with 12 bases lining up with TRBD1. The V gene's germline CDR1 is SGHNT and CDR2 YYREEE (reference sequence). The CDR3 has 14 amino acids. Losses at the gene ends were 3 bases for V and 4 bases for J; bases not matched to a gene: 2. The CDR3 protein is CASSWDRGLYEQYF. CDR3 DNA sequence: TGTGCCAGCAGCTGGGACAGGGGGCTTTACGAGCAGTACTTC.

CDR3 in amino acids: CASSVPSGGDTQYF. The CDR3, as DNA: TGTGCCAGCAGCGTACCTAGCGGGGGAGATACGCAGTATTTT. The rearrangement links TRBV9 to TRBJ2-3; 10 nucleotides match TRBD2. This CDR3 spans 14 amino acids. V was pared by 1 base and J by 5 bases, with 1 base of the junction left unmatched. Germline CDR1 and CDR2: SGDLS and YYNGEE.

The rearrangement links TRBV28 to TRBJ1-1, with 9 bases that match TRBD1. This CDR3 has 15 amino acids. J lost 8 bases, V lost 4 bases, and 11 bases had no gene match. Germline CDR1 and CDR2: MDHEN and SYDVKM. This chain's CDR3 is CASSYFSGTGNEAFF. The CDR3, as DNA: TGTGCCAGCAGTTACTTTTCCGGGACAGGGAACGAAGCTTTCTTT.

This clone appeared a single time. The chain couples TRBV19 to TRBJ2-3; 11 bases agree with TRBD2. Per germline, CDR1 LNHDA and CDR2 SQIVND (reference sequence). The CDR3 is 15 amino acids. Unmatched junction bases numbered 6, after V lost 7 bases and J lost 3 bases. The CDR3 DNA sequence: TGTGCCAGTAAGGTTTCTAGCGGGGGGACAGATACGCAGTATTTT. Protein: CASKVSSGGTDTQYF.

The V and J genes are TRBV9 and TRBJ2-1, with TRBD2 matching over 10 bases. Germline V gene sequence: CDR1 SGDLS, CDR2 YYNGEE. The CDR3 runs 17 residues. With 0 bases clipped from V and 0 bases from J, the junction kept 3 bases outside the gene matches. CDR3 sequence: CASSVAASGGSYNEQFF. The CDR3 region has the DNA TGTGCCAGCAGCGTAGCCGCTAGCGGGGGCTCCTACAATGAGCAGTTCTTC. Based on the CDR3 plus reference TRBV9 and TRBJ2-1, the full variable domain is DSGVTQTPKHLITATGQRVTLRCSPRSGDLSVYWYQQSLDQGLQFLIQYYNGEERAKGNILERFSAQQFPDLHSELNLSSLELGDSALYFCASSVAASGGSYNEQFFGPGTRLTVL.

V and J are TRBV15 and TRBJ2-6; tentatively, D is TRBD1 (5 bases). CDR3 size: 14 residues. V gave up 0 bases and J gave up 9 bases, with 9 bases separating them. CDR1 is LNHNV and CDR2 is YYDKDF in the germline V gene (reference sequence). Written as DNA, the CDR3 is TGTGCCACCAGCAGAGATGCGACAGTCAACGTCCTGACTTTC. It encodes CATSRDATVNVLTF.

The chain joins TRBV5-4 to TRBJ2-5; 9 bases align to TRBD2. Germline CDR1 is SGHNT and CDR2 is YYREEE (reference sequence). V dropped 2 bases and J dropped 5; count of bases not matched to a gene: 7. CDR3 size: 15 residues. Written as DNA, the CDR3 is TGTGCCAGCAGCTTAGCGGGGGGCCCTGGGGAGACCCAGTACTTC. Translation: CASSLAGGPGETQYF.

As DNA, the CDR3 is TGCGCCAGCAGCCAATGGGGACAGGGTGATTCACCCCTCCACTTT. It specifies CASSQWGQGDSPLHF. V and J are TRBV4-3 and TRBJ1-6; 9 nucleotides agree with TRBD1. Germline loops: CDR1 LGHNA, CDR2 YSLEER. Trimming cost V 2 bases and J 8 bases; bases outside gene matches: 4. The CDR3 loop spans 15 amino acids.

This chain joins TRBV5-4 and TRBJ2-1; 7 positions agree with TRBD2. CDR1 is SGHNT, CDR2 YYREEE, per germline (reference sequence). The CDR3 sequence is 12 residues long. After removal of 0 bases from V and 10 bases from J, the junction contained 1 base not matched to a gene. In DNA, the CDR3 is TGTGCCAGCAGCTTGGCACTAGCGGAGCAGTTCTTC. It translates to CASSLALAEQFF. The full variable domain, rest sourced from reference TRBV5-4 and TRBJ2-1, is ETGVTQSPTHLIKTRGQQVTLRCSSQSGHNTVSWYQQALGQGPQFIFQYYREEENGRGNFPPRFSGLQFPNYSSELNVNALELDDSALYLCASSLALAEQFFGPGTRLTVL.

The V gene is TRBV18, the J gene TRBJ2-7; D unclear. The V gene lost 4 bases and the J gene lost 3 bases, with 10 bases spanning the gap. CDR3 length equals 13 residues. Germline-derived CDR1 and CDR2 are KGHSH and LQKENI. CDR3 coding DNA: TGTGCCAGCTCACATCCCTCGGGCTACGAGCAGTACTTC. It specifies CASSHPSGYEQYF.